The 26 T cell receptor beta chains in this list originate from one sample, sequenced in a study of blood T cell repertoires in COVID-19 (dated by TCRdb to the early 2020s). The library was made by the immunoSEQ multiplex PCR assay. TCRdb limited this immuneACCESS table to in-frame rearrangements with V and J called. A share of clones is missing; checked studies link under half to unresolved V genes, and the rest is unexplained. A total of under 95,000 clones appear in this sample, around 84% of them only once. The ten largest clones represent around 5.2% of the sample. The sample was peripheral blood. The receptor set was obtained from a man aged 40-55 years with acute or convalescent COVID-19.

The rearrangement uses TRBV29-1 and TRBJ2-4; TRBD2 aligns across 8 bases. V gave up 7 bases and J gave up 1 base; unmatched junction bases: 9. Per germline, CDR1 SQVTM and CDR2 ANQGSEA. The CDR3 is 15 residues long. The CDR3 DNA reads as TGCAGCGCGGTTAGCGGGACGACGGCCAAAAACATTCAGTACTTC. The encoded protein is CSAVSGTTAKNIQYF.

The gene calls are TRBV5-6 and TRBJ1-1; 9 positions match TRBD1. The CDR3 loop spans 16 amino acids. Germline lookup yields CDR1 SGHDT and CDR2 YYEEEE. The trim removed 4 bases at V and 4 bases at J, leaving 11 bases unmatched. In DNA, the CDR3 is TGTGCCAGCAGCAGGTCCCGGGACAGGGTTGGCACTGAAGCTTTCTTT. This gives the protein CASSRSRDRVGTEAFF.

CDR3 sequence reads: CASSLSETPDTQYF. In DNA form, the CDR3 reads TGTGCCAGCAGCCTTTCGGAGACCCCAGATACGCAGTATTTT. The rearrangement joins TRBV7-2 to TRBJ2-3; D is ambiguous. The CDR3 extends over 14 amino acids. V lost 5 bases and J lost 4, with 13 bases in between. Germline loops: CDR1 SGHTA, CDR2 FQGNSA.

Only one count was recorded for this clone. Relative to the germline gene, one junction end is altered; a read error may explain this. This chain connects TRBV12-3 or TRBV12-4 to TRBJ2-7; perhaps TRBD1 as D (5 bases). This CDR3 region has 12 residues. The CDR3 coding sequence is TGTGCCAGCAGTTTGCGCAGGGCAAGGAACCACTTC. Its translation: CASSLRRARNHF.

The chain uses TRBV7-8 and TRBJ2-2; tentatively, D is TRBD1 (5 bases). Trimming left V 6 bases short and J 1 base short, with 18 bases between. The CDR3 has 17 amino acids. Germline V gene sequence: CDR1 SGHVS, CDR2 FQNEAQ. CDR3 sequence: CASSPGRGDVNTGELFF. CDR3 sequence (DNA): TGTGCCAGCAGTCCAGGGCGCGGAGATGTGAACACCGGGGAGCTGTTTTTT.

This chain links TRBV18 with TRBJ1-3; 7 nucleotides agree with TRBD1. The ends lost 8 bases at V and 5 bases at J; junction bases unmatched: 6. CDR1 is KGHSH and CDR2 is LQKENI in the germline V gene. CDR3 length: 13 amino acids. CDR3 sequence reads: CASTPGQRNTIYF. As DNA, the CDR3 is TGTGCCAGCACCCCGGGACAGAGAAACACCATATATTTT. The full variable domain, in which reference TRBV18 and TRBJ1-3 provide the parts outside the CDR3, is NAGVMQNPRHLVRRRGQEARLRCSPMKGHSHVYWYRQLPEEGLKFMVYLQKENIIDESGMPKERFSAEFPKEGPSILRIQQVVRGDSAAYFCASTPGQRNTIYFGEGSWLTVV.

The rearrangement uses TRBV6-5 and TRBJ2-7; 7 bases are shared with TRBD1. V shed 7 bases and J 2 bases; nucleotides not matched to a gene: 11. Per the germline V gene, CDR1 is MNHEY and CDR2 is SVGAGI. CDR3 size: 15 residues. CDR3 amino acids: CASNFIRQGPYEQYF. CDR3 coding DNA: TGTGCCAGCAATTTTATTCGACAGGGTCCCTACGAGCAGTACTTC.

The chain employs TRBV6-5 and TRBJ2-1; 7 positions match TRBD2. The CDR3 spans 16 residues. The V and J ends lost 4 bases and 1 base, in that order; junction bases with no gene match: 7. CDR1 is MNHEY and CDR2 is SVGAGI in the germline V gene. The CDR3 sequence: CASSSLPGGSYNEQFF. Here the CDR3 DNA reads TGTGCCAGCAGTTCCCTACCGGGAGGATCCTACAATGAGCAGTTCTTC.

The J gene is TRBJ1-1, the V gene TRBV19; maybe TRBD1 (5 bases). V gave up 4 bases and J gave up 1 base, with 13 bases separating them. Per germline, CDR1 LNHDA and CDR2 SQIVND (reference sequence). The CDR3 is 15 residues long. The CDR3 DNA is TGTGCCAGTAGTAGCAGGGCCAAGCGGAACACTGAAGCTTTCTTT. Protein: CASSSRAKRNTEAFF.

CDR3 in DNA: TGTGCCAGCAGAACCGGGACAGGGGCCAGGGGCTACACCTTC. It is translated as CASRTGTGARGYTF. V usage is TRBV25-1 and J usage is TRBJ1-2, with 10 bases aligning to TRBD1. The CDR3 covers 14 residues. The J segment lost 8 bases and the V segment lost 6 bases, leaving 9 bases of the junction unmatched. Germline CDR1 and CDR2: MGHDK and SYGVNS.

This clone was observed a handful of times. The DNA of the CDR3 is TGTGCCAGCAGTCGGTTACTAGGCGAGCAGTACTTC. As protein: CASSRLLGEQYF. V gene TRBV2 combines with J gene TRBJ2-7; possibly TRBD2 for D (5 bases). Germline lookup yields CDR1 SNHLY and CDR2 FYNNEI. Trimming took off 5 bases at V and 6 bases at J, with 11 bases between the two ends. The CDR3 has 12 amino acids.

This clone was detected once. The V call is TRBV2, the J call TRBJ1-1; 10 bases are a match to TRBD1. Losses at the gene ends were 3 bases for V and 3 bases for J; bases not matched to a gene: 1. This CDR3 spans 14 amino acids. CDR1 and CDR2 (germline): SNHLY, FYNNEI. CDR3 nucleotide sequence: TGTGCCAGCAGTGACGGGACAGGGGACACTGAAGCTTTCTTT. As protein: CASSDGTGDTEAFF.

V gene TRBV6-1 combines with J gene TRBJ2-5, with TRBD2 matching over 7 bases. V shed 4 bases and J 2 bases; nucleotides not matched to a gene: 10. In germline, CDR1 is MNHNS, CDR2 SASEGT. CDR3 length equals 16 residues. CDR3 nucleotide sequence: TGTGCCAGCAGTGCCTATGGGACTACAAAACAAGAGACCCAGTACTTC. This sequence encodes CASSAYGTTKQETQYF.

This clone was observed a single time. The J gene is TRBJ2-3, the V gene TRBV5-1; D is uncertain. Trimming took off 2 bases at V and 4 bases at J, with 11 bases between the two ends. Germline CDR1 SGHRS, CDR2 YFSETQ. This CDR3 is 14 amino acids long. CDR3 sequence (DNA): TGCGCCAGCAGCTTCAGGCAGCCGTCAGATACGCAGTATTTT. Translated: CASSFRQPSDTQYF.

The CDR3 sequence: CASNKQVNTGELFF. The CDR3 DNA follows: TGTGCCAGCAATAAACAGGTGAACACCGGGGAGCTGTTTTTT. The chain has TRBV6-5 and TRBJ2-2; D is possibly TRBD1 (5 bases). Trimming left V 7 bases short and J 1 base short, with 10 bases between. The CDR3 has 14 amino acids. Germline values: CDR1 MNHEY, CDR2 SVGAGI.

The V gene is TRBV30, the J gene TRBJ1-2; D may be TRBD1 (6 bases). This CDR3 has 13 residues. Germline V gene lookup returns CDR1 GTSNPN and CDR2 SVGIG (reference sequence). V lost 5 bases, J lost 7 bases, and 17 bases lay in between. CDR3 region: CAWRSHRVGGYTF. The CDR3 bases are TGTGCCTGGCGCTCCCACAGGGTGGGTGGCTACACCTTC.

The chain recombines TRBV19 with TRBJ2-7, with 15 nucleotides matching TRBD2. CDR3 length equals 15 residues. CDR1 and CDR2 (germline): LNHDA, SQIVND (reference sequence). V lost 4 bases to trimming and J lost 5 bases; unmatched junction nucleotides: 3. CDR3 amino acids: CASSTGLAGGNEQYF. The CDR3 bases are TGTGCCAGTAGTACCGGACTAGCGGGAGGGAACGAGCAGTACTTC. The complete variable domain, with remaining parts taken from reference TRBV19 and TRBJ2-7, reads DGGITQSPKYLFRKEGQNVTLSCEQNLNHDAMYWYRQDPGQGLRLIYYSQIVNDFQKGDIAEGYSVSREKKESFPLTVTSAQKNPTAFYLCASSTGLAGGNEQYFGPGTRLTVT.

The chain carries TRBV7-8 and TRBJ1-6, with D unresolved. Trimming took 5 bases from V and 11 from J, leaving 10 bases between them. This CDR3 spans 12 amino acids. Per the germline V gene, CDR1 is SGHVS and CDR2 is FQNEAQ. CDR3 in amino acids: CASSLDWTPLHF. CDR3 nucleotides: TGTGCCAGCAGCCTCGACTGGACACCCCTCCACTTT.

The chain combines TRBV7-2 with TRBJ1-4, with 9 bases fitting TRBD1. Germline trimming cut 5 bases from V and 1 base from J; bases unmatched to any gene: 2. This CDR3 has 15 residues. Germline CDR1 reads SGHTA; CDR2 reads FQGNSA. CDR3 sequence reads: CASSMDRGTNEKLFF. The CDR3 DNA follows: TGTGCCAGCAGCATGGACAGGGGAACTAATGAAAAACTGTTTTTT.

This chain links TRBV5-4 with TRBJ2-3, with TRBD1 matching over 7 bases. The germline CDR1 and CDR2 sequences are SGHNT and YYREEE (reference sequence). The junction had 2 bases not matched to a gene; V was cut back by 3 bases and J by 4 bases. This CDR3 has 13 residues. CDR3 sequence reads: CASSSTGADTQYF. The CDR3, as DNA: TGTGCCAGCAGCTCCACAGGGGCAGATACGCAGTATTTT.

CDR3 DNA: TGTGCCAGCAGCTTGGGACAGCCTAACTATGGCTACACCTTC. It yields the protein CASSLGQPNYGYTF. The rearrangement joins TRBV13 to TRBJ1-2; 7 bases are shared with TRBD1. This CDR3 has 14 amino acids. The trim removed 3 bases at V and 0 bases at J, leaving 1 base unmatched. In germline, CDR1 is PRHDT, CDR2 FYEKMQ (reference sequence).

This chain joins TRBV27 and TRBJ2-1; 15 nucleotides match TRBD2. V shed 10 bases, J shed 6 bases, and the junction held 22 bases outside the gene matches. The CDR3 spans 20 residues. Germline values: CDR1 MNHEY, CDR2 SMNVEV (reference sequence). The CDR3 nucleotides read TGTGCCACCCGGGACAGGGACCGGACTAGCGGGAGGGCCTGGGGCAATGAGCAGTTCTTC. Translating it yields CATRDRDRTSGRAWGNEQFF.

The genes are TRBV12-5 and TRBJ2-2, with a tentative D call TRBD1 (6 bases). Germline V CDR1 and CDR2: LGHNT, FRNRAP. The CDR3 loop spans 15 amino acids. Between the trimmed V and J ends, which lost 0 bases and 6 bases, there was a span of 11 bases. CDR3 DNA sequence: TGTGCTAGTGGTTTGGTATTACAGGGCGCCGGGGAGCTGTTTTTT. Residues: CASGLVLQGAGELFF. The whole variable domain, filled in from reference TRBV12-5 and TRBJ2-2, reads DARVTQTPRHKVTEMGQEVTMRCQPILGHNTVFWYRQTMMQGLELLAYFRNRAPLDDSGMPKDRFSAEMPDATLATLKIQPSEPRDSAVYFCASGLVLQGAGELFFGEGSRLTVL.

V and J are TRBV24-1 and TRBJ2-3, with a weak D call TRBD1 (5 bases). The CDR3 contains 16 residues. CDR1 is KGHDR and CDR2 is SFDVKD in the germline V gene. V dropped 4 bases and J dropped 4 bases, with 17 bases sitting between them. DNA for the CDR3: TGTGCCACCAGTGACCAAAGCTCAAGGGGCCCAGATACGCAGTATTTT. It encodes CATSDQSSRGPDTQYF.

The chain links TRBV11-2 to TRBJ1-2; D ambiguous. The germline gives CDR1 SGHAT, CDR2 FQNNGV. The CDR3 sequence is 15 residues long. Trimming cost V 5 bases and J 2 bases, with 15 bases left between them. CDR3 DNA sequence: TGTGCCAGCAGCGTCTCCGGGTCCGAAAACTATGGCTACACCTTC. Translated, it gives CASSVSGSENYGYTF.

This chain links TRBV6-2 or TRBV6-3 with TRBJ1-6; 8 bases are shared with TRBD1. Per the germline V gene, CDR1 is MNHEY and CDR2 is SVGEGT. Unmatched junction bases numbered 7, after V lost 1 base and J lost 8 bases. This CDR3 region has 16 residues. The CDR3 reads CASSYFETGDDSPLHF. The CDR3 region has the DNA TGTGCCAGCAGTTACTTCGAGACAGGGGATGATTCACCCCTCCACTTT.